A selection of T cell receptor beta chains follows, all from one sample in a study of T-cell reconstitution after alpha-beta-depleted transplantation in children. In TCRdb, the PCR reads were re-called with MiXCR into one record per CDR3 protein. The sample lists 500,000 to 600,000 distinct CDR3 sequences; approximately 32% were seen once. Here the sequenced sample was PBMCs from the stem cell graft donor, taken from the stem cell graft. The receptors shown here come from a human donor who donated a stem cell graft to a child with aplastic anemia. The CDR3 runs from the conserved cysteine through the conserved F or W. The order of the fields is clone size, J gene, V gene, D gene, CDR3 DNA, CDR3 protein. A D gene is named only where the DNA matches it firmly. Only some rows state a clone size, as once, few, many or a class for expanded clones.

>many|TRBJ2-3|TRBV12-3/TRBV12-4|NA
TGTGCCAGCAGTTTAAGGGGAGCGGATACGCAGTATTTT
CASSLRGADTQYF
>many|TRBJ2-7|TRBV5-1|NA
TGCGCCAGCAGTTCAGCCTACGAGCAGTACTTC
CASSSAYEQYF
>few|TRBJ1-3|TRBV7-2|NA
TGTGCCAGCAGCTTAAATAGCGGCAGCTCTGGAAACACCATATATTTT
CASSLNSGSSGNTIYF
>few|TRBJ1-4|TRBV29-1|NA
TGCAGCGTAACTACAGGGTCAACTAATGAAAAACTGTTTTTT
CSVTTGSTNEKLFF
>few|TRBJ1-3|TRBV18|NA
TGTGCCAGCTCCCCAGGGACCGCTGGAAACACCATATATTTT
CASSPGTAGNTIYF
>NA|TRBJ2-7|TRBV29-1|NA
TGCAGCGTTGCTCCGGGTCTCAAGAGCGAGCAGTACTTC
CSVAPGLKSEQYF
>NA|TRBJ2-1|TRBV7-3|NA
TGTGCCAGCAGTCACGGGGTGTACAATGAGCAGTTCTTC
CASSHGVYNEQFF
>many|TRBJ2-7|TRBV6-1|NA
TGTGCCAGCAGACAGCACCGGGACTCTGTTGGGTACTTC
CASRQHRDSVGYF
>few|TRBJ2-2|TRBV20-1|TRBD2
TGCAGTGCCCGTAGCGGGTCGAACACCGGGGAGCTGTTTTTT
CSARSGSNTGELFF
>NA|TRBJ2-5|TRBV5-6|NA
TGTGCCAGCAGCAAAACTTGGCCAGGGGGGCAAGAGACCCAGTACTTC
CASSKTWPGGQETQYF
>few|TRBJ2-3|TRBV5-1|TRBD2
TGCGCCAGCAGCATTGACAGGCCAACTAGCGGGAAAAGCACAGATACGCAGTATTTT
CASSIDRPTSGKSTDTQYF
>NA|TRBJ2-1|TRBV5-1|TRBD2
TGCGCCAGCAGCTTGGCCCCGACTAGCGGAGCCAATGAGCAGTTCTTC
CASSLAPTSGANEQFF
>NA|TRBJ1-1|TRBV25-1|TRBD1
TGTGCCAGCAGAACTACAGGGGGATGGACTGAAGCTTTCTTT
CASRTTGGWTEAFF
>NA|TRBJ1-3|TRBV5-6|NA
TGTGCCAGCAGTATGAGGGGACCAAGAAACACCATATATTTT
CASSMRGPRNTIYF
>NA|TRBJ2-3|TRBV6-2/TRBV6-3|NA
TGTGCCAGCAGCCGCGATATCACAGATACGCAGTATTTT
CASSRDITDTQYF
>NA|TRBJ2-5|TRBV6-2/TRBV6-3|NA
TGTGCCAGCAGTTACTCGAGGGGGGGAGAGACCCAGTACTTC
CASSYSRGGETQYF
>NA|TRBJ1-1|TRBV12-3/TRBV12-4|NA
TGTGCCAGCACCAAAAACCCGGGCCAAAACACTGAAGCTTTCTTT
CASTKNPGQNTEAFF
>NA|TRBJ1-1|TRBV18|NA
TGTGCCAGCTCACCAGAACTGGCGAGGCAAACTGAAGCTTTCTTT
CASSPELARQTEAFF
>few|TRBJ1-5|TRBV6-2/TRBV6-3|NA
TGTGCCAGCAGTTTTGTTTCCAATCCGCAGCCCCAGCATTTT
CASSFVSNPQPQHF
>NA|TRBJ2-3|TRBV6-5|TRBD2
TGTGCCAGCAGTTACGGGACTAGCGCTCGCACAGATACGCAGTATTTT
CASSYGTSARTDTQYF
>NA|TRBJ1-1|TRBV29-1|NA
TGCAGCGTTGGGGGGGCCCCAGAAGCTTTCTTT
CSVGGAPEAFF
>few|TRBJ2-1|TRBV18|TRBD2
TGTGCCAGCTCACCGGTACTAGCGGGAGGGCCATTTCGTCGGAATGAGCAGTTCTTC
CASSPVLAGGPFRRNEQFF
>few|TRBJ2-5|TRBV20-1|NA
TGCAGTGCTAGAAAAAAAGGGGCGCTAGCGACCCGGTGGGAGACCCAGTACTTC
CSARKKGALATRWETQYF
>NA|TRBJ1-5|TRBV12-3/TRBV12-4|NA
TGTGCCAGCAGTTTTCGGCAGGTTAGAGATCAGCCCCAGCATTTT
CASSFRQVRDQPQHF
>NA|TRBJ1-5|TRBV6-1|NA
TGTGCCAGCAGAAACCGACAGGCCAATCAGCCCCAGCATTTT
CASRNRQANQPQHF
>few|TRBJ2-1|TRBV7-2|TRBD2
TGTGCCAGCAGCTCCACCGGGGCGGGAGGAGCTTTTGATGAGCAGTTCTTC
CASSSTGAGGAFDEQFF
>few|TRBJ2-2|TRBV5-1|NA
TGCGCCAGCAGCTTGGCAGGTTTTTCTAGAATCGACACCGGGGAGCTGTTTTTT
CASSLAGFSRIDTGELFF
>NA|TRBJ2-3|TRBV29-1|NA
TGCAGCGTCCCTGCCCCAGATACGCAGTATTTT
CSVPAPDTQYF